A selection of T cell receptor beta chains follows, all from one sample in a study of blood T cells in healthy people across ages. Via MiXCR, TCRdb re-called the 5' RACE reads, giving one row per CDR3 protein. The sample consists of 1.5 million to 2 million distinct CDR3 sequences, about 49% of them appearing once. The sample taken for sequencing was blood. The receptors were gathered from a woman aged 40 to 50 in good health. CDR3s include the opening cysteine and the closing phenylalanine or tryptophan. D genes are given only for firm matches. Size is omitted from some rows. Given values are once, few, many or a class for expanded clones.

>TRBJ2-3|TRBD2|TRBV4-3|18|NA
CASSQGSSGAPSTDTQYF
TGCGCCAGCAGCCAAGGTTCTAGCGGGGCCCCTAGCACAGATACGCAGTATTTT
>TRBJ2-3|NA|TRBV12-3/TRBV12-4|14|NA
CASRSQESRDLKYF
TGTGCCAGCAGGAGCCAAGAAAGCCGGGACTTGAAGTATTTT
>TRBJ1-2|NA|TRBV7-9|17|NA
CASSLRQGGTFDYGYTF
TGTGCCAGCAGCTTAAGACAAGGGGGAACTTTCGACTATGGCTACACCTTC
>TRBJ2-5|NA|TRBV6-5|13|few
CASSYLPRETQYF
TGTGCCAGCAGTTACCTTCCTAGGGAGACCCAGTACTTC
>TRBJ2-1|NA|TRBV21-1|17|few
CAPISPRGGRSYNEQFF
TGTGCACCAATTTCCCCGAGAGGGGGTCGCTCCTACAATGAGCAGTTCTTC
>TRBJ1-1|NA|TRBV27|11|NA
CASIEGTEAFF
TGTGCCAGCATAGAGGGCACTGAAGCTTTCTTT
>TRBJ2-5|TRBD2|TRBV7-2|16|NA
CASTRAQAGGGETQYF
TGTGCCAGCACCCGGGCACAAGCGGGGGGAGGAGAGACCCAGTACTTC
>TRBJ2-7|TRBD1|TRBV28|14|many
CASSSRQGTYEQYF
TGTGCCAGCAGTTCCCGACAGGGGACCTACGAGCAGTACTTC
>TRBJ2-2|NA|TRBV18|11|NA
CASSDTGELFF
TGTGCCAGCTCGGACACCGGGGAGCTGTTTTTT
>TRBJ1-5|NA|TRBV15|15|NA
CATSRDRAGAEPQHF
TGTGCCACCAGCAGAGATCGCGCAGGGGCCGAGCCCCAGCATTTT
>TRBJ2-7|NA|TRBV20-1|16|NA
CSATSRGRVYAYEQYF
TGCAGTGCCACATCAAGGGGAAGGGTCTATGCCTACGAGCAGTACTTC
>TRBJ1-1|NA|TRBV7-2|11|few
CASSFGRGAFF
TGTGCCAGCAGCTTCGGACGCGGAGCTTTCTTT
>TRBJ2-7|NA|TRBV2|13|NA
CARRQAKTYEQYF
TGTGCCAGACGACAGGCGAAAACCTACGAGCAGTACTTC
>TRBJ1-6|NA|TRBV7-2|13|few
CASSEQDVSPLHF
TGTGCCAGCAGCGAGCAGGATGTTTCACCCCTCCACTTT
>TRBJ1-1|NA|TRBV20-1|13|NA
CSARDGAGIAAFF
TGCAGTGCTAGAGATGGGGCTGGGATTGCCGCTTTCTTT
>TRBJ2-7|NA|TRBV6-6|14|few
CASSYSMDSYEQYF
TGTGCCAGCAGTTACTCAATGGACAGCTACGAGCAGTACTTC
>TRBJ2-7|NA|TRBV29-1|13|few
CSVEGAGTYEQYF
TGCAGCGTTGAAGGGGCGGGGACCTACGAGCAGTACTTC
>TRBJ2-7|NA|TRBV7-9|13|few
CASSPPTTYEQYF
TGTGCCAGCAGCCCACCGACGACATACGAGCAGTACTTC
>TRBJ2-5|NA|TRBV29-1|15|few
CSVEDSQVGLRTQYF
TGCAGCGTTGAAGATTCTCAAGTGGGTCTAAGGACCCAGTACTTC
>TRBJ1-2|TRBD1|TRBV29-1|11|NA
CSSSQGEGYTF
TGCAGCTCATCACAGGGGGAAGGCTACACCTTC
>TRBJ2-6|NA|TRBV20-1|16|NA
CSARVMGGGGANVLTF
TGCAGTGCTAGAGTAATGGGAGGTGGTGGGGCCAACGTCCTGACTTTC
>TRBJ2-1|NA|TRBV7-2|15|NA
CASSYGGTSHNEQFF
TGTGCCAGCAGCTACGGGGGAACTAGCCACAATGAGCAGTTCTTC
>TRBJ2-7|NA|TRBV7-2|18|NA
CASSLAIPRIASSYEQYF
TGTGCCAGCAGCCTAGCGATTCCCCGAATTGCTAGCTCCTACGAGCAGTACTTC
>TRBJ1-2|TRBD1|TRBV7-2|16|NA
CASSRRQTGGADGYTF
TGTGCCAGCAGCCGACGCCAGACAGGGGGCGCAGACGGCTACACCTTC
>TRBJ1-6|NA|TRBV5-1|13|NA
CASSLEDNSPLHF
TGCGCCAGCAGCTTGGAAGATAATTCACCCCTCCACTTT
>TRBJ1-4|NA|TRBV4-3|13|NA
CASSQEWSGKLFF
TGCGCCAGCAGCCAAGAATGGTCGGGGAAACTGTTTTTT
>TRBJ1-6|NA|TRBV7-2|18|NA
CASSLVLGVGSYNSPLHF
TGTGCCAGCAGCTTAGTGCTAGGGGTTGGATCCTATAATTCACCCCTCCACTTT
>TRBJ2-7|TRBD2|TRBV7-2|14|NA
CASSRTSLSYEQYF
TGTGCCAGCAGCCGGACTAGCCTATCCTACGAGCAGTACTTC
>TRBJ2-3|TRBD1|TRBV29-1|15|few
CSVPPGDRGTDTQYF
TGCAGCGTCCCTCCTGGGGACAGGGGCACAGATACGCAGTATTTT
>TRBJ1-6|TRBD1|TRBV15|14|NA
CATSKRDSYSPLHF
TGTGCCACCAGCAAACGGGACAGCTATTCACCCCTCCACTTT
>TRBJ1-5|NA|TRBV4-3|15|NA
CASSQDNRGNQPQHF
TGCGCCAGCAGCCAAGATAACAGGGGCAATCAGCCCCAGCATTTT
>TRBJ2-1|NA|TRBV7-2|12|few
CASSPTRDLQFF
TGTGCCAGCAGCCCTACTAGGGACTTACAGTTCTTC
>TRBJ2-1|NA|TRBV12-5|12|once
CTSGLGGGEQFF
TGTACTAGTGGTTTAGGGGGAGGAGAGCAGTTCTTC
>TRBJ2-3|NA|TRBV3-1|13|NA
CASSQPTGDTQYF
TGTGCCAGCAGCCAACCAACAGGGGATACGCAGTATTTT
>TRBJ2-3|TRBD2|TRBV20-1|17|NA
CSASGSGTRGSTDTQYF
TGCAGTGCTAGTGGAAGCGGGACTAGGGGGAGCACAGATACGCAGTATTTT
>TRBJ2-4|NA|TRBV15|14|NA
CATSTSDFKDIQYF
TGTGCCACCAGCACCTCGGACTTTAAGGACATTCAGTACTTC
>TRBJ2-4|TRBD1|TRBV5-5|17|few
CASSLRDRREAKNIQYF
TGTGCCAGCAGCTTGCGGGACAGGAGGGAAGCCAAAAACATTCAGTACTTC
>TRBJ2-7|TRBD1|TRBV6-5|15|NA
CASRPADRGVYEQYF
TGTGCCAGCAGACCCGCGGACAGGGGAGTCTACGAGCAGTACTTC
>TRBJ2-1|NA|TRBV27|17|NA
CASSTNAGRSSYNEQFF
TGTGCCAGCAGTACCAATGCCGGCCGTAGCTCCTACAATGAGCAGTTCTTC
>TRBJ2-7|NA|TRBV5-1|12|NA
CASRDGAGEQYF
TGCGCCAGTCGGGATGGGGCTGGCGAGCAGTACTTC
>TRBJ1-6|NA|TRBV27|17|NA
CASRSFEGGGYNSPLHF
TGTGCCAGCAGATCCTTTGAGGGGGGCGGCTATAATTCACCCCTCCACTTT
>TRBJ2-7|TRBD1|TRBV6-2/TRBV6-3|16|many
CASSSNTDRVRVEQYF
TGTGCCAGCAGTTCCAACACTGACAGGGTTCGCGTCGAGCAGTACTTC
>TRBJ2-1|TRBD2|TRBV7-2|15|NA
CASSFQQASGGAKFF
TGTGCCAGCAGCTTCCAACAGGCTAGCGGGGGGGCCAAGTTCTTC
>TRBJ2-1|NA|TRBV29-1|14|few
CSVVGGPGHNEQFF
TGCAGCGTTGTTGGGGGGCCAGGACATAATGAGCAGTTCTTC
>TRBJ1-2|NA|TRBV3-1|14|NA
CASSQGRGGYGYTF
TGTGCCAGCAGCCAAGGGCGGGGAGGCTATGGCTACACCTTC
>TRBJ2-7|NA|TRBV18|14|NA
CASSPPYNVYEQYF
TGTGCCAGCTCACCACCCTACAACGTGTACGAGCAGTACTTC
>TRBJ2-5|NA|TRBV6-5|13|many
CASSYGGQETQYF
TGTGCCAGCAGTTATGGGGGCCAAGAGACCCAGTACTTC
>TRBJ2-7|TRBD1|TRBV20-1|13|NA
CSAREDRTYEQYF
TGCAGTGCTAGAGAGGACAGGACCTACGAGCAGTACTTC
>TRBJ1-4|TRBD1|TRBV20-1|15|NA
CSADGTGDHNEKLFF
TGCAGTGCTGACGGGACAGGGGATCATAATGAAAAACTGTTTTTT
>TRBJ1-2|NA|TRBV7-9|13|many
CASSLTGTYGYTF
TGTGCCAGCAGTTTAACAGGGACCTATGGCTACACCTTC
>TRBJ2-7|TRBD1|TRBV6-6|15|few
CASSIDRGLIYEQYF
TGTGCCAGCAGCATCGACAGGGGCCTAATCTACGAGCAGTACTTC
>TRBJ2-3|TRBD2|TRBV28|19|NA
CASSSGLAGGPTLTDTQYF
TGTGCCAGCAGTTCGGGACTAGCGGGGGGGCCGACGCTCACAGATACGCAGTATTTT